Below, one T cell receptor beta chain is given with its context. Its antigen is undetermined. Measured with immunoSEQ multiplex PCR; TCRdb has only the in-frame clones, and not every one. Of approximately 1.1 million clones listed, approximately 80% are singletons. Adults of Caucasian background living in Nashville, Tennessee made up all donors. CD4+ cells underwent separation, giving CD45RA+ naive and CD45RA-negative memory subsets. The CDR3 spans 16 residues. V was cut by 1 base and J by 5 bases, with 15 bases left in between. Germline V gives CDR1 ENHRY, CDR2 SYGVKD. This sample is part of a study of shared clonotypes between healthy human individuals. Study conclusions and caveats: Specimens sampled were limited to blood, with tissue repertoires likely differing.

Sequencing was done on a sample of memory CD4+ T cells from PBMCs. As for subset: CD45RA-negative fraction. V and J are TRBV10-3 and TRBJ2-1, with D possibly TRBD2 on 5 matching bases. This receptor was obtained from a young man in good health. Some clones in this sample may be carry-over from other donors' samples. In DNA, the CDR3 is TGTGCCATCAGTGAGTTTGGCGCCGGGATCGACAATGAGCAGTTCTTC. Translating gives CAISEFGAGIDNEQFF.